The 14 T cell receptor beta chains given below trace back to one sample, sequenced in a study of CD8 T cells in ankylosing spondylitis (dated by TCRdb to between 2016 and 2019). The library was built by means of 5' RACE. Sequencing instrument: Illumina HiSeq 2500. Using fastp trimming at Q25 and MiXCR clonotype assembly, TCRdb reanalyzed the public sequencing data and kept in-frame beta chains. Every entry covers one CDR3 protein and lists the most common genes and DNA from its rows. The sample records more than 250,000 distinct CDR3 sequences, 11% of which are singletons. Clones ranked in the top ten supply roughly 9.2% of the sample. The sequenced sample was blood, either unsorted or a sorted T cell fraction (not recorded which). The receptors here all came from a female donor with ankylosing spondylitis or in good health (not recorded which).

This clonotype was seen repeatedly, ten times or more. This chain uses TRBV12-3 or TRBV12-4 with TRBJ1-4; a weak D match, TRBD1 (6 bases). Deletions cut 5 bases from V and 7 bases from J, with 14 bases between. The CDR3 is made up of 14 amino acids. The CDR3 DNA is TGTGCCAGCAGTCCCGGGACAAGGGGTGAAAAACTGTTTTTT. Protein sequence: CASSPGTRGEKLFF.

This clonotype was counted ten times or more. The chain uses TRBV12-3 or TRBV12-4 and TRBJ1-2; no clear D. The V and J ends lost 3 bases and 4 bases respectively, with 3 bases between them. The CDR3 is made up of 11 amino acids. For the CDR3, the DNA is TGTGCCAGCAGTTTGTCCTATGGCTACACCTTC. It is translated as CASSLSYGYTF.

This clonotype was observed at least ten times. The rearrangement joins TRBV29-1 to TRBJ1-2, with D perhaps matching TRBD1 (6 bases). Trimming removed 3 bases from V and 7 bases from J, with 12 bases in between. CDR1 is SQVTM and CDR2 is ANQGSEA in the germline V gene. The CDR3 consists of 12 residues. The CDR3 reads CSVESRGIGYTF. The CDR3 DNA sequence: TGCAGCGTTGAGTCCAGGGGTATTGGCTACACCTTC.

V gene TRBV5-5 combines with J gene TRBJ2-1; no definite D call. Between the trimmed V and J ends, which lost 3 bases and 5 bases, there was a span of 12 bases. This CDR3 comprises 14 residues. CDR1 and CDR2 (germline): SGHKS, YYEKEE (reference sequence). As DNA, the CDR3 is TGTGCCAGCAGCTCGAGGTCATCAGACAATGAGCAGTTCTTC. Residues: CASSSRSSDNEQFF.

In its sample, this clonotype was seen many times. V and J are TRBV29-1 and TRBJ2-7; 7 positions match TRBD1. The CDR3 is 13 amino acids. Germline V CDR1 and CDR2: SQVTM, ANQGSEA. V dropped 8 bases and J dropped 4; count of bases not matched to a gene: 11. Here the CDR3 reads CSFIRDSRYEQYF. DNA for the CDR3: TGCAGCTTTATCCGGGACAGCAGATACGAGCAGTACTTC.

This clonotype was seen many times. This rearrangement joins TRBV5-1 to TRBJ2-3, with 10 bases identical to TRBD2. V lost 3 bases, J lost 2 bases, and 3 bases stayed unmatched. Germline-derived CDR1 and CDR2 are SGHRS and YFSETQ. CDR3 length equals 15 residues. The CDR3 is CASSSGLADTDTQYF. The CDR3 nucleotides read TGCGCCAGCAGCTCTGGACTAGCGGACACAGATACGCAGTATTTT. The full variable domain, rest sourced from reference TRBV5-1 and TRBJ2-3, is KAGVTQTPRYLIKTRGQQVTLSCSPISGHRSVSWYQQTPGQGLQFLFEYFSETQRNKGNFPGRFSGRQFSNSRSEMNVSTLELGDSALYLCASSSGLADTDTQYFGPGTRLTVL.

There are many counts of this clonotype. The chain employs TRBV5-1 and TRBJ2-1; possibly TRBD1 for D (6 bases). V shed 0 bases and J shed 6 bases, with 10 bases lying between them. Germline-derived CDR1 and CDR2 are SGHRS and YFSETQ. The CDR3 consists of 14 residues. This chain's CDR3 is CASSLGLGGNEQFF. In DNA, the CDR3 is TGCGCCAGCAGCTTGGGTCTAGGGGGCAATGAGCAGTTCTTC.

V usage is TRBV5-6 and J usage is TRBJ2-7; unclear D gene. Trimming took 0 bases from V and 2 from J, leaving 9 bases between them. The CDR3 contains 14 residues. In germline, CDR1 is SGHDT, CDR2 YYEEEE. For the CDR3, the DNA is TGTGCCAGCAGCTTGGTCGGCGACCCCTACGAGCAGTACTTC. Translation gives CASSLVGDPYEQYF.

A word on this clonotype: This may be a read error: a much more frequent sequence differs by one nucleotide. The rearrangement links TRBV20-1 to TRBJ2-2; D is unresolved. V was trimmed by 7 bases and J by 6 bases, leaving 15 bases between them. Germline CDR1 DFQATT, CDR2 SNEGSKA (reference sequence). CDR3 length equals 13 residues. The CDR3 nucleotides read TGCAGTGAACCAACTACCGTCCCCGGGGAGCTGTTTTTT. The encoded protein is CSEPTTVPGELFF.

This clonotype was found many times. V gene TRBV20-1 combines with J gene TRBJ2-3, with TRBD2 matching 11 bases. The V gene's germline CDR1 is DFQATT and CDR2 SNEGSKA (reference sequence). This CDR3 is 14 amino acids long. The J segment lost 0 bases and the V segment lost 8 bases, leaving 4 bases of the junction unmatched. The CDR3 spells CSSLAGGSTDTQYF. The CDR3 DNA reads TGCAGTTCGCTAGCGGGGGGAAGCACAGATACGCAGTATTTT.

There are many counts of this clonotype. CDR3 nucleotide sequence: TGTGCCATCAGTGACCGGGACAGGGGGAGAGGTAGTTCACCCCTCCACTTT. This translates into CAISDRDRGRGSSPLHF. The chain employs TRBV10-3 and TRBJ1-6, with 11 bases fitting TRBD1. Trimming cost V 3 bases and J 9 bases; bases outside gene matches: 10. The CDR3 is 17 residues long. Germline V CDR1 and CDR2: ENHRY, SYGVKD.

The CDR3 is CSARVTGGLNTIYF. The CDR3 coding sequence is TGCAGTGCTAGAGTGACAGGGGGTTTAAACACCATATATTTT. The V and J genes are TRBV20-1 and TRBJ1-3; 9 bases agree with TRBD1. The germline V gene encodes CDR1 DFQATT and CDR2 SNEGSKA (reference sequence). The CDR3 loop spans 14 amino acids. J was trimmed by 6 bases and V by 1 base; bases with no gene match: 4.

The rearrangement links TRBV4-1 to TRBJ1-5; 8 bases map to TRBD1. Germline CDR1 is MGHRA and CDR2 is YSYEKL. The V segment lost 1 base and the J segment 4 bases; nucleotides outside the gene matches: 3. The CDR3 runs to 15 residues. In DNA form, the CDR3 reads TGCGCCAGCAGCCAAGCGACAGGGGATAATCAGCCCCAGCATTTT. This sequence encodes CASSQATGDNQPQHF.

The sample holds a few counts of this clonotype. V and J are TRBV7-6 and TRBJ2-5; TRBD2 matches 10 bases. V lost 5 bases to trimming and J lost 1 base; unmatched junction nucleotides: 7. Germline lookup yields CDR1 SGHVS and CDR2 FNYEAQ. This CDR3 is 16 amino acids long. CDR3 loop: CASSNDLAGGQETQYF. The CDR3 DNA is TGTGCCAGCAGCAATGACTTAGCGGGAGGCCAAGAGACCCAGTACTTC. The full variable domain, in which reference TRBV7-6 and TRBJ2-5 provide the parts outside the CDR3, is GAGVSQSPRYKVTKRGQDVALRCDPISGHVSLYWYRQALGQGPEFLTYFNYEAQQDKSGLPNDRFSAERPEGSISTLTIQRTEQRDSAMYRCASSNDLAGGQETQYFGPGTRLLVL.